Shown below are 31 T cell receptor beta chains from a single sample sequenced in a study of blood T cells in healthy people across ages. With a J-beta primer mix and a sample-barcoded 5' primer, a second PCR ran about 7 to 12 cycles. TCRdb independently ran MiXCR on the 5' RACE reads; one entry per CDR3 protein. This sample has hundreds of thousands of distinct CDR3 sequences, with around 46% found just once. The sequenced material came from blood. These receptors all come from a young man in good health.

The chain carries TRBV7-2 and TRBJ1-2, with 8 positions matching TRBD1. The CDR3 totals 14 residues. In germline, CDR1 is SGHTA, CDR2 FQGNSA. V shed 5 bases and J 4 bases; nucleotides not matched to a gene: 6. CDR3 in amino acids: CASSPDRDGYGYTF. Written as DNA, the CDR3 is TGTGCCAGCAGCCCGGACAGGGATGGCTATGGCTACACCTTC.

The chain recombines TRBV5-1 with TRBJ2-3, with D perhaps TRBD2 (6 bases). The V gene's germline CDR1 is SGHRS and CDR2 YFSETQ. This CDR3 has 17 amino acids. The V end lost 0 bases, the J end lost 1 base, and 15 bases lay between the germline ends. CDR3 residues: CASSLALGGARTDTQYF. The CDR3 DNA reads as TGCGCCAGCAGCTTGGCCTTAGGCGGGGCCCGCACAGATACGCAGTATTTT.

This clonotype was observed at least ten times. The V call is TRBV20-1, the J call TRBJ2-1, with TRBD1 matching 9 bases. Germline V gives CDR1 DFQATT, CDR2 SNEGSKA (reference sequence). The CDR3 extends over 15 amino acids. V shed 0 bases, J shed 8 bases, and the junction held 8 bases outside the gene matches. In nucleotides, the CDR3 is TGCAGTGCTAGAGACGACAGGGGGAGCTGGGATGAGCAGTTCTTC. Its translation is CSARDDRGSWDEQFF.

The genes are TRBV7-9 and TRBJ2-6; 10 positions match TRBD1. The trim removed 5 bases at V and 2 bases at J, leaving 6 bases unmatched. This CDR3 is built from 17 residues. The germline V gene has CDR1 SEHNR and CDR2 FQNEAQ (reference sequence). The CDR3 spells CASSAGQGKTGANVLTF. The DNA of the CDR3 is TGTGCCAGCAGCGCGGGACAGGGGAAAACTGGGGCCAACGTCCTGACTTTC. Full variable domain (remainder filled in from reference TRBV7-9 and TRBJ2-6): DTGVSQNPRHKITKRGQNVTFRCDPISEHNRLYWYRQTLGQGPEFLTYFQNEAQLEKSRLLSDRFSAERPKGSFSTLEIQRTEQGDSAMYLCASSAGQGKTGANVLTFGAGSRLTVL.

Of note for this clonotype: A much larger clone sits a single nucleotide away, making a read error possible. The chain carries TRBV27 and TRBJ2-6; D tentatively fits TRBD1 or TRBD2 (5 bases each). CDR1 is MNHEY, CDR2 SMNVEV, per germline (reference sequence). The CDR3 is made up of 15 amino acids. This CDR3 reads CASSLGSLGANVPTF. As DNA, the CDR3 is TGTGCCAGCAGTTTAGGTAGTCTCGGGGCCAACGTCCCGACTTTC.

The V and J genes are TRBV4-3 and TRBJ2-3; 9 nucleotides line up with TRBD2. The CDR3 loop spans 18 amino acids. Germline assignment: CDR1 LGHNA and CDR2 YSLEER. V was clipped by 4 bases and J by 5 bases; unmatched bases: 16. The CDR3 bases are TGCGCCAGCAGCCTTACCCTACCCTTTACTAGCGGGCGAGATACGCAGTATTTT. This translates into CASSLTLPFTSGRDTQYF.

The CDR3 DNA reads TGTGCCAGCAGCTTCCCCTTTACCGAGCAGTACTTC. It is translated as CASSFPFTEQYF. The rearrangement joins TRBV7-9 to TRBJ2-7; D is undetermined. This CDR3 is built from 12 residues. V was cut by 3 bases and J by 6 bases, with 9 bases left in between. In germline, CDR1 is SEHNR, CDR2 FQNEAQ (reference sequence).

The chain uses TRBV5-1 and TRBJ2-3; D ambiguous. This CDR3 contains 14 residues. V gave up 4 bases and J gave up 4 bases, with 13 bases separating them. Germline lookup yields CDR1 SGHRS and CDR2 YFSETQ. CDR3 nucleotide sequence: TGCGCCAGCAGCGTTGGTCGGGCAGCAGATACGCAGTATTTT. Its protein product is CASSVGRAADTQYF. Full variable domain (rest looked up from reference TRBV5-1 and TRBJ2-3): KAGVTQTPRYLIKTRGQQVTLSCSPISGHRSVSWYQQTPGQGLQFLFEYFSETQRNKGNFPGRFSGRQFSNSRSEMNVSTLELGDSALYLCASSVGRAADTQYFGPGTRLTVL.

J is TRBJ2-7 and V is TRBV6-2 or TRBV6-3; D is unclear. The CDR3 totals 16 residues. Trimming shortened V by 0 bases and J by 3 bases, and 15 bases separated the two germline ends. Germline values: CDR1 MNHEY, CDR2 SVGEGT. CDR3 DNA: TGTGCCAGCAGTTACTCGGATTTGGACCCTATCTACGAGCAGTACTTC. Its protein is CASSYSDLDPIYEQYF.

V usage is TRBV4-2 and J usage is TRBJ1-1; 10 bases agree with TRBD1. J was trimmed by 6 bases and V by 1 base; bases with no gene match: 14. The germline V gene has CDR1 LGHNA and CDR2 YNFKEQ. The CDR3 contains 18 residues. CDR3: CASSQAETGGLRGPEAFF. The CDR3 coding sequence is TGTGCCAGCAGCCAAGCCGAGACAGGGGGCCTTAGGGGGCCTGAAGCTTTCTTT.

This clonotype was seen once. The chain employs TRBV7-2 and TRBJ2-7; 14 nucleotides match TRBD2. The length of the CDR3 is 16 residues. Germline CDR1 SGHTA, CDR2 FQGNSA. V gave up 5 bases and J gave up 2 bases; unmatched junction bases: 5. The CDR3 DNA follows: TGTGCCAGCAGCACACGACTAGCGGGGGGGCCCTACGAGCAGTACTTC. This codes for CASSTRLAGGPYEQYF. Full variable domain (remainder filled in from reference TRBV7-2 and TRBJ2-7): GAGVSQSPSNKVTEKGKDVELRCDPISGHTALYWYRQSLGQGLEFLIYFQGNSAPDKSGLPSDRFSAERTGGSVSTLTIQRTQQEDSAVYLCASSTRLAGGPYEQYFGPGTRLTVT.

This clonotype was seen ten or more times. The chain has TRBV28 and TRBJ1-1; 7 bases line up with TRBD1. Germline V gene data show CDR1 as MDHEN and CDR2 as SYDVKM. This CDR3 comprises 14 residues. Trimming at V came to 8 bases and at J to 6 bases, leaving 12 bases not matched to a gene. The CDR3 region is CASSQGGSGAEAFF. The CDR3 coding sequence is TGTGCCAGCTCCCAGGGGGGGTCAGGCGCTGAAGCTTTCTTT.

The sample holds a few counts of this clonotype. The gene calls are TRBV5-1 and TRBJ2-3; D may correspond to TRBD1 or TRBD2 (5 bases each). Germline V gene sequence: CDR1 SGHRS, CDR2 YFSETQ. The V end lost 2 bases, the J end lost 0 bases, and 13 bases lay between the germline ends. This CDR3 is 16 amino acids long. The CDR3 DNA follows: TGCGCCAGCAGCTTCGGGACGGTATCTAGCACAGATACGCAGTATTTT. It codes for CASSFGTVSSTDTQYF.

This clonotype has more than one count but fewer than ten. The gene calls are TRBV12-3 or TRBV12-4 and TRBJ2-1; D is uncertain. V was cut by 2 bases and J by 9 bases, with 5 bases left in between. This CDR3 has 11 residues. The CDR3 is CASSLPGEQFF. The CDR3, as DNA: TGTGCCAGCAGTTTACCGGGTGAGCAGTTCTTC.

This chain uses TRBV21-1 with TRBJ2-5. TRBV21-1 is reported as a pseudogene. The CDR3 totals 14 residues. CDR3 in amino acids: CASRLYISQETQYF. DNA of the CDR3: TGTGCCAGCAGACTATACATATCCCAAGAGACCCAGTACTTC.

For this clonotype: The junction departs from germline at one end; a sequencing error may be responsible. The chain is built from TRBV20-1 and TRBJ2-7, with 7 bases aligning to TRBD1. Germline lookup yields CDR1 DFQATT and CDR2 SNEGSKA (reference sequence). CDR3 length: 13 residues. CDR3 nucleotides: TGTAGTGCTGAAGACAGGGAAGCCTACGAGCAGTACTTC. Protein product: CSAEDREAYEQYF.

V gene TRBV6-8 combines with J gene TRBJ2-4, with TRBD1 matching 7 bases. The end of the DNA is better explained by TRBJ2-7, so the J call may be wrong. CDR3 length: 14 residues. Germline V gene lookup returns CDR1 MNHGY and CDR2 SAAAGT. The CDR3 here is CASTRTGGEYEQYF. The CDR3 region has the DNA TGTGCCAGCACCCGGACAGGTGGAGAGTACGAGCAGTACTTC.

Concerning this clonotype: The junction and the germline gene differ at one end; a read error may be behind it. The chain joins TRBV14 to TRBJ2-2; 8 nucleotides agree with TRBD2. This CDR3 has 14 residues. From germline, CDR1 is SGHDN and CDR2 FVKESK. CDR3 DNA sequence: TGTGCCAGCAGCCGCGGGGGGAACGCCGGGGAGCTGTTTTTT. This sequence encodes CASSRGGNAGELFF.

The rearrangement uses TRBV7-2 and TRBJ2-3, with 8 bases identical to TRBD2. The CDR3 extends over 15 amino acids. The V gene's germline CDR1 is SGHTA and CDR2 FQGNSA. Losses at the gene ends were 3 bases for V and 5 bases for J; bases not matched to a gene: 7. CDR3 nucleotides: TGTGCCAGCAGCTTTAACCTCGGGGGGGTAGATACGCAGTATTTT. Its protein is CASSFNLGGVDTQYF.

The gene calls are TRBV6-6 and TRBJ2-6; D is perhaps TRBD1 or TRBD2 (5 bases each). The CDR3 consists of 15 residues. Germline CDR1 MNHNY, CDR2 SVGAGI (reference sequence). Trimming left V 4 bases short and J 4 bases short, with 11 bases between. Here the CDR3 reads CASSLTREGANVLTF. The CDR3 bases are TGTGCCAGCAGTTTGACCAGGGAGGGGGCCAACGTCCTGACTTTC.

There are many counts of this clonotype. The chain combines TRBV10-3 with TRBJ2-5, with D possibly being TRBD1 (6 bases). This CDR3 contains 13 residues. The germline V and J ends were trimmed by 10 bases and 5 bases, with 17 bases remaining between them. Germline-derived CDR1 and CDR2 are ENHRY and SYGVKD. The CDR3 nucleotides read TGTGCCAGCCAACAGGGTCTGTTCGAGACCCAGTACTTC. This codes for CASQQGLFETQYF.

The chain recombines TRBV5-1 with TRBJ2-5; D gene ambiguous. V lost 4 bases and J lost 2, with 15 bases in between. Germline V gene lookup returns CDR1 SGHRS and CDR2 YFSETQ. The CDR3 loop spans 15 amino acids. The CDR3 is CASSRVGLDQETQYF. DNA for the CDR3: TGCGCCAGCAGCCGGGTAGGCCTCGATCAAGAGACCCAGTACTTC.

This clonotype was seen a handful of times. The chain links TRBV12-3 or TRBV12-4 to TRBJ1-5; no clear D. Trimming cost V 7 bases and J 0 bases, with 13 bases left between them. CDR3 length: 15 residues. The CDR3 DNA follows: TGTGCCAGCACCGAGGGCGCGGTTAGCAATCAGCCCCAGCATTTT. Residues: CASTEGAVSNQPQHF.

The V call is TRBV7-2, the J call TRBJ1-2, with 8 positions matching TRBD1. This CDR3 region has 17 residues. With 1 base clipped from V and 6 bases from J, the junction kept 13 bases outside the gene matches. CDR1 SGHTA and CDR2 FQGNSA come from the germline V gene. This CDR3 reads CASSLGLGRGRAHGYTF. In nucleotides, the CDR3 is TGTGCCAGCAGCTTAGGATTGGGCAGGGGGCGCGCCCATGGCTACACCTTC.

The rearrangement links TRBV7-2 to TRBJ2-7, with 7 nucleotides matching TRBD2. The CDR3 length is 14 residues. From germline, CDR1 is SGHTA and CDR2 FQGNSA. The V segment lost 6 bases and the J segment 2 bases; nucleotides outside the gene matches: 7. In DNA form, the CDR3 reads TGTGCCAGCAGACGGGCGCTAGCGGCCTACGAGCAGTACTTC. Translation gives CASRRALAAYEQYF.

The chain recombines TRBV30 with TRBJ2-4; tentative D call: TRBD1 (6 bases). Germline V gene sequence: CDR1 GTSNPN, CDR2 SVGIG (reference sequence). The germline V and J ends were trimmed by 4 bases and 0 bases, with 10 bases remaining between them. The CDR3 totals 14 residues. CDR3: CAWNGQLAKNIQYF. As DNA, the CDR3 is TGTGCCTGGAACGGACAGCTAGCCAAAAACATTCAGTACTTC.

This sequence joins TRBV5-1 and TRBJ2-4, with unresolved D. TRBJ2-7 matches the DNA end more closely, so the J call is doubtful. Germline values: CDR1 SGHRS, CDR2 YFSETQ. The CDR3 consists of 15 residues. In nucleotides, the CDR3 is TGCGCCAGCAGCTCACCCGCCCACGGATACTACGAGCAGTACTTC. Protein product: CASSSPAHGYYEQYF.

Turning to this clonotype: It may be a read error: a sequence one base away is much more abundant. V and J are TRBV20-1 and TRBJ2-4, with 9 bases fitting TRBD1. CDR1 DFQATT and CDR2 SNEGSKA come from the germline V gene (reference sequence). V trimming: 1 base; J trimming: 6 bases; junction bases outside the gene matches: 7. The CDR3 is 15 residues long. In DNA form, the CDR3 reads TGCAGTGCTAGAGGCTACAGGGGGCTTAGAAACATTCAGTACTTC. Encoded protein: CSARGYRGLRNIQYF.

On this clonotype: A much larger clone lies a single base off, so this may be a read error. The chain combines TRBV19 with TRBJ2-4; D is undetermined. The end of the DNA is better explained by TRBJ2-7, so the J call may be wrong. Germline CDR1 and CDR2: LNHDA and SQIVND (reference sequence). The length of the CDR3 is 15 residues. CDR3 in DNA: TGTGCCAGTAGTATAGATCGGTCAACCAACTACGAGCAGTACTTC. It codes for CASSIDRSTNYEQYF.

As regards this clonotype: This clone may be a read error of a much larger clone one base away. CDR3 loop: CASSLSGRGNQPHHF. Here the CDR3 DNA reads TGTGCCAGCAGTTTGAGCGGCCGAGGCAATCAGCCCCACCATTTT. The chain links TRBV28 to TRBJ1-5, with D unresolved. Germline-derived CDR1 and CDR2 are MDHEN and SYDVKM. The CDR3 has 15 amino acids.

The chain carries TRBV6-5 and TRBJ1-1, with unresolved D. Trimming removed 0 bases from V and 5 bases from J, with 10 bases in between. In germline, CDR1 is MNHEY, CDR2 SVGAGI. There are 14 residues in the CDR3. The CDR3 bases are TGTGCCAGCAGTTACTCGAACGGCGGGACTGAAGCTTTCTTT. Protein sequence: CASSYSNGGTEAFF.